Shown below are 8 T cell receptor beta chains from a single sample sequenced in a study of CD8+CD57+ T cells in acquired aplastic anemia. All sequencing subjects had displayed CD8+CD57+ cell expansion on flow cytometry. For CDR3 and TCR beta VDJ profiling, genomic DNA was the template used. TCRdb re-called the reads with MiXCR, one entry per CDR3 protein. The sample yields hundreds of thousands of distinct CDR3 sequences, 25% to 40% seen once. The material sequenced was sorted CD4+, CD8+, or CD8+CD57+ T cells (not recorded which) from PBMCs. The origin of the receptors is a human donor with aplastic anemia.

This clonotype has just a few counts. The gene calls are TRBV19 and TRBJ1-1, with D perhaps matching TRBD1 (6 bases). Looked up from germline, CDR1 is LNHDA and CDR2 is SQIVND (reference sequence). This CDR3 spans 15 amino acids. Deletions cut 3 bases from V and 0 bases from J, with 11 bases between. The chain's CDR3 is CASSIKGQMNTEAFF. The CDR3, as DNA: TGTGCCAGTAGTATTAAGGGACAAATGAACACTGAAGCTTTCTTT.

This clonotype appeared a few times. The chain carries TRBV11-1 and TRBJ2-3; 9 bases are shared with TRBD1. Germline CDR1 is SGHAT and CDR2 is FQDESV (reference sequence). The CDR3 sequence is 15 residues long. V lost 6 bases and J lost 4; bases outside the gene matches: 8. The CDR3 region is CASRLPGTGSDTQYF. Here the CDR3 DNA reads TGTGCCAGCAGACTACCGGGGACAGGGTCAGATACGCAGTATTTT.

This clonotype has ten or more counts. The chain is built from TRBV5-1 and TRBJ1-2, with a possible D match to TRBD1 (5 bases). The CDR3 extends over 15 amino acids. V was trimmed by 1 base and J by 7 bases, leaving 17 bases between them. Germline V gives CDR1 SGHRS, CDR2 YFSETQ. CDR3 DNA sequence: TGCGCCAGCAGCTTGCGGCAGGGAGGGAGTGGTGGCTACACCTTC. Protein: CASSLRQGGSGGYTF.

This clonotype was picked up many times. V is TRBV29-1 and J is TRBJ1-2; the D is unclear. The CDR3 spans 12 residues. Germline V gene data show CDR1 as SQVTM and CDR2 as ANQGSEA. Trimming took off 4 bases at V and 4 bases at J, with 10 bases between the two ends. The chain's CDR3 is CSVATGFYGYTF. The CDR3 DNA reads TGCAGCGTTGCTACCGGATTCTATGGCTACACCTTC.

The chain is built from TRBV7-9 and TRBJ2-3; 12 bases line up with TRBD2. This CDR3 region has 14 residues. J lost 7 bases, V lost 6 bases, and 5 bases had no gene match. The germline gives CDR1 SEHNR, CDR2 FQNEAQ (reference sequence). The CDR3 sequence: CASSSSGGAYTQYF. CDR3 bases: TGTGCCAGCAGTTCTAGCGGGGGGGCCTATACGCAGTATTTT.

The rearrangement uses TRBV14 and TRBJ2-5; the match to TRBD1 covers 7 bases. V gave up 3 bases and J gave up 3 bases; unmatched junction bases: 7. Germline V gene lookup returns CDR1 SGHDN and CDR2 FVKESK. This CDR3 comprises 15 residues. In DNA form, the CDR3 reads TGTGCCAGCAGCCAGAGGGGGCTCCGCAAAGAGACCCAGTACTTC. Translation gives CASSQRGLRKETQYF.

Remarks on this clonotype: This may come from a read error, since a much larger clone is one base off. The CDR3 sequence: CASLPGQGSYEQFF. DNA for the CDR3: TGTGCCAGCCTTCCCGGACAGGGATCCTACGAGCAGTTCTTC. The V gene is TRBV11-2, the J gene TRBJ2-1; 8 bases are shared with TRBD1. The CDR3 contains 14 residues. The germline V gene has CDR1 SGHAT and CDR2 FQNNGV. With 8 bases clipped from V and 10 bases from J, the junction kept 13 bases outside the gene matches.

There are a few counts of this clonotype. This may be a read error: a much more frequent sequence differs by one nucleotide. The chain has TRBV9 and TRBJ2-5; possibly TRBD2 for D (5 bases). Germline V gene sequence: CDR1 SGDLS, CDR2 YYNGEE. The CDR3 is made up of 14 amino acids. The CDR3 nucleotides read TGTGTCAGCAGCGTACTAGGACTGCAAGAGACCCAGTACTTC. Translated, it gives CVSSVLGLQETQYF.